The 4 T cell receptor beta chains in this list originate from one sample, sequenced in a study of T cell responses to AZD1222 COVID-19 vaccine. Profiled with immunoSEQ multiplex PCR; TCRdb holds only in-frame clones, not every one. The table lists approximately 75,000 clones, more than 75% of them singletons. The sequenced sample was peripheral blood, obtained 28 days after the second AZD1222 dose. All receptors come from an adult who received the AZD1222 COVID-19 vaccine.

This clone occurred once. V and J are TRBV12-3 or TRBV12-4 and TRBJ2-7; unclear D gene. This CDR3 has 13 residues. V was trimmed by 2 bases and J by 2 bases, leaving 7 bases between them. The CDR3 sequence is CASSLYGAYEQYF. The DNA for the CDR3 is TGTGCCAGCAGTTTATACGGAGCCTACGAGCAGTACTTC.

The chain joins TRBV19 to TRBJ2-1; no reliable D call. This CDR3 is built from 12 residues. Germline V gene lookup returns CDR1 LNHDA and CDR2 SQIVND (reference sequence). V lost 5 bases and J lost 10, with 12 bases in between. The CDR3: CASSRPNLEQFF. The CDR3 region has the DNA TGTGCCAGTAGTCGGCCAAACCTGGAGCAGTTCTTC. The variable domain in full, completed from reference TRBV19 and TRBJ2-1, reads DGGITQSPKYLFRKEGQNVTLSCEQNLNHDAMYWYRQDPGQGLRLIYYSQIVNDFQKGDIAEGYSVSREKKESFPLTVTSAQKNPTAFYLCASSRPNLEQFFGPGTRLTVL.

This clone was recorded once. The chain links TRBV7-2 to TRBJ1-3; D call uncertain. CDR3 length: 17 residues. The V end lost 5 bases, the J end lost 0 bases, and 17 bases lay between the germline ends. The germline V gene encodes CDR1 SGHTA and CDR2 FQGNSA. Written as DNA, the CDR3 is TGTGCCAGCAGCCTCGAAGCCGGACGGCCCTCTGGAAACACCATATATTTT. Translating gives CASSLEAGRPSGNTIYF.

The chain combines TRBV6-4 with TRBJ1-1; D perhaps matches TRBD1 (6 bases). CDR1 and CDR2 from the germline V gene are MRHNA and SNTAGT. V lost 4 bases, J lost 3 bases, and 15 bases lay in between. This CDR3 region has 15 residues. CDR3 region: CASSVTTSGDTEAFF. The CDR3 DNA reads as TGTGCCAGCAGTGTAACGACCTCAGGGGACACTGAAGCTTTCTTT.